These 27 T cell receptor beta chains were all obtained from the same sample, sequenced in a study of identical twins. TCRdb called the 5' RACE reads again in MiXCR, with one record for every CDR3 protein. The repertoire holds nearly 900,000 distinct CDR3 sequences, with approximately 13% as singletons. The data were also submitted as part of a second study, on yellow fever vaccine responses in identical twins.

The material sequenced was PBMCs. These receptors originate from a woman younger than 35 in good health.

This clonotype was recorded a few times. CDR3 sequence reads: CASSQGTHQETQYF. Here the CDR3 DNA reads TGCGCCAGCAGCCAGGGGACACACCAAGAGACCCAGTACTTC. The chain combines TRBV5-1 with TRBJ2-5, with a tentative D call TRBD1 (6 bases). V was pared by 4 bases and J by 0 bases, with 10 bases between. Germline CDR1 SGHRS, CDR2 YFSETQ. The CDR3 is made up of 14 amino acids.

Written as DNA, the CDR3 is TGTGCCAGCAGTCGACAGTATGGCTACACCTTC. Its translation is CASSRQYGYTF. V gene TRBV3-1 combines with J gene TRBJ1-2; D is perhaps TRBD1 (5 bases). The CDR3 is 11 residues long. V lost 6 bases, J lost 5 bases, and 7 bases lay in between. Germline CDR1 is LGHDT and CDR2 is YNNKEL (reference sequence).

The V and J genes are TRBV3-1 and TRBJ1-5; D unresolved. Germline V CDR1 and CDR2: LGHDT, YNNKEL (reference sequence). The CDR3 is 12 residues long. V was trimmed by 3 bases and J by 7 bases, leaving 7 bases between them. CDR3 DNA sequence: TGTGCCAGCAGCCAGTCGGGGCAGCCCCAGCATTTT. Translated: CASSQSGQPQHF. Full variable domain (missing parts from reference TRBV3-1 and TRBJ1-5): DTAVSQTPKYLVTQMGNDKSIKCEQNLGHDTMYWYKQDSKKFLKIMFSYNNKELIINETVPNRFSPKSPDKAHLNLHINSLELGDSAVYFCASSQSGQPQHFGDGTRLSIL.

This clonotype was detected only a few times. The chain is built from TRBV12-3 or TRBV12-4 and TRBJ2-7; TRBD1 matches 7 bases. The V gene end was trimmed by 5 bases and the J gene end by 2 bases; junction bases not matched to a gene: 9. The CDR3 has 15 residues. In DNA form, the CDR3 reads TGTGCCAGCAGTCATACCGGGACAGCGACCTACGAGCAGTACTTC. Protein: CASSHTGTATYEQYF.

This clonotype showed up just a few times. This chain joins TRBV25-1 and TRBJ2-5; TRBD1 matches at 10 bases. The trim removed 3 bases at V and 9 bases at J, leaving 4 bases unmatched. The CDR3 is made up of 13 amino acids. CDR1 is MGHDK and CDR2 is SYGVNS in the germline V gene. The CDR3 is CASSEGQGWAQYF. DNA of the CDR3: TGTGCCAGCAGTGAGGGACAGGGGTGGGCCCAGTACTTC.

The sample holds a few counts of this clonotype. The rearrangement links TRBV5-1 to TRBJ2-3; D gene ambiguous. The CDR3 covers 13 residues. V dropped 3 bases and J dropped 4 bases, with 9 bases sitting between them. In germline, CDR1 is SGHRS, CDR2 YFSETQ. CDR3 protein: CASSYGKADTQYF. The CDR3, as DNA: TGCGCCAGCAGCTATGGGAAGGCAGATACGCAGTATTTT.

This clonotype was observed a few times. The rearrangement links TRBV12-3 or TRBV12-4 to TRBJ2-7; D may be TRBD1 (6 bases). The CDR3 has 15 amino acids. V was trimmed by 6 bases and J by 0 bases, leaving 15 bases between them. The CDR3 region has the DNA TGTGCCAGCAGGGATGGACAGAGCTCCTCCTACGAGCAGTACTTC. Encoded protein: CASRDGQSSSYEQYF.

For this clonotype: It may be a read error: a sequence one base away is much more abundant. This rearrangement joins TRBV11-1 to TRBJ2-5; D not certain. Germline CDR1 is SGHAT and CDR2 is FQDESV (reference sequence). The germline V and J ends were trimmed by 1 base and 5 bases, with 5 bases remaining between them. There are 12 residues in the CDR3. The CDR3 region has the DNA TGTGCCAGCAGCTTAGTCCCGGAGACCCAGTACTTC. It codes for CASSLVPETQYF.

This chain connects TRBV5-1 to TRBJ2-3, with D unclear. V was clipped by 0 bases and J by 0 bases, with 11 bases between them. There are 16 residues in the CDR3. CDR1 and CDR2 from the germline V gene are SGHRS and YFSETQ. The CDR3 sequence: CASSLGPISSTDTQYF. CDR3 coding DNA: TGCGCCAGCAGCTTGGGACCGATTTCTAGCACAGATACGCAGTATTTT.

This clonotype was seen repeatedly, ten times or more. The rearrangement links TRBV5-1 to TRBJ2-1; no clear D gene. Trimming left V 2 bases short and J 0 bases short, with 6 bases between. CDR3 length: 14 residues. From germline, CDR1 is SGHRS and CDR2 YFSETQ. CDR3 sequence (DNA): TGCGCCAGCAGCTTTTGGATCTCCTACAATGAGCAGTTCTTC. Protein product: CASSFWISYNEQFF.

The V call is TRBV28, the J call TRBJ2-7; 7 positions match TRBD1. In germline, CDR1 is MDHEN, CDR2 SYDVKM. The CDR3 runs 14 residues. J was trimmed by 1 base and V by 6 bases; bases with no gene match: 6. CDR3 amino acids: CASSPTDRSYEQYV. As DNA, the CDR3 is TGTGCCAGCAGCCCCACGGACAGGTCCTACGAGCAGTACGTC.

This clonotype was recorded many times. The chain recombines TRBV4-1 with TRBJ1-1; no firm D call. The CDR3 sequence is 16 residues long. The germline gives CDR1 MGHRA, CDR2 YSYEKL. Deletions cut 0 bases from V and 0 bases from J, with 11 bases between. CDR3 sequence: CASSQDGWGMNTEAFF. In DNA, the CDR3 is TGCGCCAGCAGCCAAGATGGGTGGGGAATGAACACTGAAGCTTTCTTT.

This clonotype was observed a few times. V gene TRBV29-1 combines with J gene TRBJ2-5; 7 positions agree with TRBD2. The CDR3 is 13 amino acids. J lost 4 bases, V lost 2 bases, and 4 bases had no gene match. Germline V gives CDR1 SQVTM, CDR2 ANQGSEA. Here the CDR3 DNA reads TGCAGCGTTGAAACGGGGGGATCAGAGACCCAGTACTTC. It translates to CSVETGGSETQYF.

J is TRBJ1-2 and V is TRBV5-1; the D is unclear. Germline V gene sequence: CDR1 SGHRS, CDR2 YFSETQ. V was pared by 0 bases and J by 4 bases, with 10 bases between. The CDR3 sequence is 14 residues long. CDR3 sequence reads: CASSLDEGRYGYTF. The CDR3 DNA follows: TGCGCCAGCAGCTTGGACGAAGGCCGCTATGGCTACACCTTC. Based on the CDR3 plus reference TRBV5-1 and TRBJ1-2, the full variable domain is KAGVTQTPRYLIKTRGQQVTLSCSPISGHRSVSWYQQTPGQGLQFLFEYFSETQRNKGNFPGRFSGRQFSNSRSEMNVSTLELGDSALYLCASSLDEGRYGYTFGSGTRLTVV.

This clonotype was observed a handful of times. The gene calls are TRBV20-1 and TRBJ2-2, with D perhaps TRBD1 (5 bases). The germline V and J ends were trimmed by 4 bases and 0 bases, with 9 bases remaining between them. The CDR3 runs to 14 residues. Germline-derived CDR1 and CDR2 are DFQATT and SNEGSKA (reference sequence). The CDR3 loop is CSAIRTTNTGELFF. CDR3 bases: TGCAGTGCTATCAGGACAACGAACACCGGGGAGCTGTTTTTT.

This clonotype was detected a few times. The chain carries TRBV11-1 and TRBJ2-6; 9 positions agree with TRBD1. Germline values: CDR1 SGHAT, CDR2 FQDESV (reference sequence). The CDR3 spans 19 residues. Losses at the gene ends were 2 bases for V and 3 bases for J; bases not matched to a gene: 11. CDR3 nucleotides: TGTGCCAGCAGCTTAAGAGACCACAGGGGGCAAGGTGGGGCCAACGTCCTGACTTTC. It encodes CASSLRDHRGQGGANVLTF.

This clonotype was counted a few times. The rearrangement uses TRBV13 and TRBJ2-7; 8 nucleotides align to TRBD1. Germline trimming cut 4 bases from V and 5 bases from J; bases unmatched to any gene: 13. From germline, CDR1 is PRHDT and CDR2 FYEKMQ (reference sequence). The CDR3 length is 16 residues. CDR3 in DNA: TGTGCCAGCAGCTCCCGACGACGACAGGGGAGCAACGAGCAGTACTTC. Amino acid sequence: CASSSRRRQGSNEQYF.

This clonotype was counted between two and nine times. The genes are TRBV12-3 or TRBV12-4 and TRBJ2-1; 12 nucleotides match TRBD2. Unmatched junction bases numbered 8, after V lost 5 bases and J lost 6 bases. There are 16 residues in the CDR3. CDR3: CASSPLLAGGRNEQFF. CDR3 coding DNA: TGTGCCAGCAGTCCCCTTCTAGCGGGGGGGCGCAATGAGCAGTTCTTC.

V usage is TRBV20-1 and J usage is TRBJ2-3, with TRBD2 matching 9 bases. The trim removed 0 bases at V and 1 base at J, leaving 5 bases unmatched. CDR1 DFQATT and CDR2 SNEGSKA come from the germline V gene (reference sequence). The CDR3 consists of 16 residues. CDR3 DNA sequence: TGCAGTGCTAGAGACTGGCGGGAGGGGGGCACAGATACGCAGTATTTT. Translated: CSARDWREGGTDTQYF.

This clonotype was picked up a small number of times. This chain uses TRBV4-1 with TRBJ2-2; 10 positions agree with TRBD2. This CDR3 has 18 residues. J lost 12 bases, V lost 0 bases, and 16 bases had no gene match. From germline, CDR1 is MGHRA and CDR2 YSYEKL. The CDR3 sequence is CASSQEGVVSGRPPKLFF. The CDR3 DNA is TGCGCCAGCAGCCAAGAGGGGGTTGTTAGCGGGAGGCCCCCGAAGCTGTTTTTT.

This clonotype has a single count. The chain links TRBV20-1 to TRBJ2-1, with D unclear. Germline V CDR1 and CDR2: DFQATT, SNEGSKA (reference sequence). Between the trimmed V and J ends, which lost 3 bases and 3 bases, there was a span of 12 bases. CDR3 length: 14 residues. The CDR3 DNA is TGCAGTGCTAGTTTGCCCGAACGCTACAATGAGCAGTTCTTC. Residues: CSASLPERYNEQFF.

The CDR3 reads CASSQVANPPYEQYF. The CDR3 DNA reads TGCGCCAGCAGCCAAGTGGCTAACCCACCCTACGAGCAGTACTTC. The V and J genes are TRBV4-1 and TRBJ2-7; D call uncertain. V lost 1 base and J lost 2, with 12 bases in between. This CDR3 is 15 amino acids long. The germline V gene encodes CDR1 MGHRA and CDR2 YSYEKL.

The V gene is TRBV6-1, the J gene TRBJ2-2; 8 positions agree with TRBD2. The V and J ends lost 5 bases and 1 base, in that order; junction bases with no gene match: 6. The CDR3 contains 16 residues. Germline-derived CDR1 and CDR2 are MNHNS and SASEGT. The CDR3 nucleotides read TGTGCCAGCAGTCGCCCGGGACTAGGGAACACCGGGGAGCTGTTTTTT. Translation: CASSRPGLGNTGELFF.

This clonotype was detected many times. V gene TRBV5-1 combines with J gene TRBJ2-3; 8 bases map to TRBD2. The CDR3 runs to 11 residues. With V trimmed by 7 bases and J by 5 bases, 0 bases remained unmatched. Germline-derived CDR1 and CDR2 are SGHRS and YFSETQ. The CDR3: CASRGGDTQYF. CDR3 DNA: TGCGCCAGCCGGGGGGGAGATACGCAGTATTTT. Full variable domain (rest looked up from reference TRBV5-1 and TRBJ2-3): KAGVTQTPRYLIKTRGQQVTLSCSPISGHRSVSWYQQTPGQGLQFLFEYFSETQRNKGNFPGRFSGRQFSNSRSEMNVSTLELGDSALYLCASRGGDTQYFGPGTRLTVL.

V usage is TRBV7-8 and J usage is TRBJ2-5; no reliable D call. This CDR3 has 13 residues. The germline V gene encodes CDR1 SGHVS and CDR2 FQNEAQ. V lost 3 bases and J lost 2, with 7 bases in between. The CDR3 sequence: CASSFFGQETQYF. CDR3 nucleotide sequence: TGTGCCAGCAGCTTTTTCGGTCAAGAGACCCAGTACTTC.

In its sample, this clonotype was seen a few times. The chain links TRBV9 to TRBJ2-5; unclear D gene. The germline V and J ends were trimmed by 0 bases and 2 bases, with 11 bases remaining between them. The CDR3 extends over 15 amino acids. Germline V gives CDR1 SGDLS, CDR2 YYNGEE. Written as DNA, the CDR3 is TGTGCCAGCAGCGTAGATTACAGTCAACAAGAGACCCAGTACTTC. Translating gives CASSVDYSQQETQYF.

The chain carries TRBV7-9 and TRBJ2-5; D is ambiguous. Per the germline V gene, CDR1 is SEHNR and CDR2 is FQNEAQ (reference sequence). CDR3 length equals 15 residues. V dropped 0 bases and J dropped 3 bases, with 11 bases sitting between them. The CDR3 is CASSLAARVKETQYF. The CDR3 DNA is TGTGCCAGCAGCTTAGCGGCTAGAGTGAAAGAGACCCAGTACTTC.